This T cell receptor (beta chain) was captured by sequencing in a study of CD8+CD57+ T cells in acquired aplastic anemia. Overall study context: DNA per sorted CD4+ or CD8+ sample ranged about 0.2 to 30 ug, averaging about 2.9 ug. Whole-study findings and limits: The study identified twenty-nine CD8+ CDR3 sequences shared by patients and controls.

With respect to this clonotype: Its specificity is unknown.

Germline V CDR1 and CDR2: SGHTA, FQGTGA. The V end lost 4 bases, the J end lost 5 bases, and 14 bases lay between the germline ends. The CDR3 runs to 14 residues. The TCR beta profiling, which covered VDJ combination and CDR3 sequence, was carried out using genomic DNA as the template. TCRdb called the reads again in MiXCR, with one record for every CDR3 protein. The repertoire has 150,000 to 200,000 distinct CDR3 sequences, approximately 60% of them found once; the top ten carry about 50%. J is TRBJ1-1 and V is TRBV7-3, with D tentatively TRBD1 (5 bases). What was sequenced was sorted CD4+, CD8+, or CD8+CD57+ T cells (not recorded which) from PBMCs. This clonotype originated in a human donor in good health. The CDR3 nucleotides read TGTGCCAGCAGCTCCGGGACTGAGGGGACTGAAGCTTTCTTT. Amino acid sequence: CASSSGTEGTEAFF. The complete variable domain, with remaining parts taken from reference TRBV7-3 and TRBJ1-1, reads GAGVSQTPSNKVTEKGKYVELRCDPISGHTALYWYRQSLGQGPEFLIYFQGTGAADDSGLPNDRFFAVRPEGSVSTLKIQRTERGDSAVYLCASSSGTEGTEAFFGQGTRLTVV.